These 22 T cell receptor beta chains were all obtained from the same sample, sequenced in a study of radiotherapy plus CTLA-4 blockade in lung cancer. Profiling relied on immunoSEQ multiplex PCR, and the TCRdb table lists in-frame clones only, not all of them. Among 24,000 or so clones listed, roughly 70% were seen once. The sequenced sample was peripheral blood, obtained from a patient treated with radiotherapy plus ipilimumab. These receptors were obtained from a human donor with non-small cell lung cancer whose response to radiotherapy plus ipilimumab could not be evaluated.

V is TRBV2 and J is TRBJ2-5; D unresolved. Germline values: CDR1 SNHLY, CDR2 FYNNEI. The CDR3 has 14 amino acids. Trimming took 1 base from V and 5 from J, leaving 11 bases between them. The DNA of the CDR3 is TGTGCCAGCAGTGAAGTTCCAGCCGGGGAGACCCAGTACTTC. It specifies CASSEVPAGETQYF.

This rearrangement joins TRBV10-3 to TRBJ2-1; 11 nucleotides agree with TRBD2. The CDR3 totals 16 residues. The trim removed 0 bases at V and 6 bases at J, leaving 4 bases unmatched. Looked up from germline, CDR1 is ENHRY and CDR2 is SYGVKD. Here the CDR3 reads CAISESASGRSNEQFF. The CDR3 region has the DNA TGTGCCATCAGTGAGTCGGCTAGCGGGAGGAGCAATGAGCAGTTCTTC.

V is TRBV6-1 and J is TRBJ2-7, with TRBD1 matching over 10 bases. From germline, CDR1 is MNHNS and CDR2 SASEGT. The ends lost 2 bases at V and 3 bases at J; junction bases unmatched: 4. This CDR3 is built from 15 residues. CDR3 sequence reads: CASSERGDRGYEQYF. CDR3 DNA: TGTGCCAGCAGTGAAAGAGGGGACAGGGGCTACGAGCAGTACTTC.

The rearrangement links TRBV19 to TRBJ2-7, with D hard to call. Germline V gives CDR1 LNHDA, CDR2 SQIVND (reference sequence). Trimming took 2 bases from V and 2 from J, leaving 7 bases between them. The CDR3 covers 13 residues. CDR3 amino acids: CASSIFPTYEQYF. Here the CDR3 DNA reads TGTGCCAGTAGTATATTCCCTACCTACGAGCAGTACTTC.

The chain couples TRBV15 to TRBJ2-1; maybe TRBD1 (6 bases). Germline values: CDR1 LNHNV, CDR2 YYDKDF (reference sequence). Trimming removed 2 bases at V and 4 bases at J, with 9 bases between. This CDR3 spans 14 amino acids. The CDR3 is CATSRTGQYNEQFF. DNA of the CDR3: TGTGCCACCAGCAGAACAGGACAGTACAATGAGCAGTTCTTC.

The genes are TRBV5-1 and TRBJ2-5; 7 bases agree with TRBD2. This CDR3 region has 15 residues. Germline CDR1 is SGHRS and CDR2 is YFSETQ. The V segment lost 1 base and the J segment 2 bases; nucleotides outside the gene matches: 5. The CDR3 protein is CASSLNPGLQETQYF. Written as DNA, the CDR3 is TGCGCCAGCAGCTTGAATCCGGGACTACAAGAGACCCAGTACTTC. Variable domain in full (rest from reference TRBV5-1 and TRBJ2-5): KAGVTQTPRYLIKTRGQQVTLSCSPISGHRSVSWYQQTPGQGLQFLFEYFSETQRNKGNFPGRFSGRQFSNSRSEMNVSTLELGDSALYLCASSLNPGLQETQYFGPGTRLLVL.

The CDR3 coding sequence is TGTGCCAGCCGACAGGGCCCAAGTGAAAAACTGTTTTTT. Its translation is CASRQGPSEKLFF. The rearrangement uses TRBV6-5 and TRBJ1-4; 7 nucleotides agree with TRBD1. Per germline, CDR1 MNHEY and CDR2 SVGAGI. The CDR3 is 13 amino acids. The V segment lost 8 bases and the J segment 7 bases; nucleotides outside the gene matches: 7.

The V gene is TRBV2, the J gene TRBJ1-5; D remains unclear. Trimming took 5 bases from V and 3 from J, leaving 8 bases between them. This CDR3 has 13 residues. From germline, CDR1 is SNHLY and CDR2 FYNNEI. The CDR3 reads CASSQQDNQPQHF. The CDR3 DNA reads TGTGCCAGCAGTCAACAAGACAATCAGCCCCAGCATTTT.

This chain connects TRBV7-6 to TRBJ2-3, with D perhaps matching TRBD1 (5 bases). The length of the CDR3 is 12 residues. In germline, CDR1 is SGHVS, CDR2 FNYEAQ. Trimming cost V 1 base and J 10 bases, with 9 bases left between them. The CDR3 region is CASSLGQGSQYF. The CDR3 bases are TGTGCCAGCAGCTTAGGGCAGGGTTCGCAGTATTTT.

The rearrangement links TRBV9 to TRBJ1-1; possible D gene TRBD1, 6 bases. This CDR3 comprises 14 residues. V was trimmed by 4 bases and J by 4 bases, leaving 14 bases between them. Germline V gene sequence: CDR1 SGDLS, CDR2 YYNGEE. CDR3 in DNA: TGTGCCAGCAGCCCCCCAGGGGTGGGCACTGAAGCTTTCTTT. Translation: CASSPPGVGTEAFF.

The chain carries TRBV18 and TRBJ2-7, with TRBD2 as a possible D gene (7 bases). This CDR3 has 14 amino acids. With 3 bases removed from V and 4 bases from J, the gap between germline ends came to 13 bases. Germline CDR1 is KGHSH and CDR2 is LQKENI. The CDR3 coding sequence is TGTGCCAGCTCACCCGGCGGGGGCAAGTACGAGCAGTACTTC. Amino acids: CASSPGGGKYEQYF.

The chain uses TRBV2 and TRBJ1-2; D gene unclear. The CDR3 contains 13 residues. The germline CDR1 and CDR2 sequences are SNHLY and FYNNEI. V was pared by 2 bases and J by 0 bases, with 4 bases between. The CDR3 region has the DNA TGTGCCAGCAGTGAAACGGCTAACTATGGCTACACCTTC. Encoded protein: CASSETANYGYTF.

In this sample, this clone turned up a few times. V usage is TRBV6-6 and J usage is TRBJ2-7; 12 bases align to TRBD2. V lost 6 bases to trimming and J lost 0 bases; unmatched junction nucleotides: 3. The V gene's germline CDR1 is MNHNY and CDR2 SVGAGI (reference sequence). This CDR3 spans 15 amino acids. DNA of the CDR3: TGTGCCAGCAGCCCGACTAGCGGGAGCTCCTACGAGCAGTACTTC. Translated: CASSPTSGSSYEQYF.

This clone appeared once. V usage is TRBV6-6 and J usage is TRBJ2-7, with D perhaps matching TRBD2 (6 bases). CDR1 and CDR2 (germline): MNHNY, SVGAGI (reference sequence). This CDR3 has 13 amino acids. The V end lost 5 bases, the J end lost 6 bases, and 14 bases lay between the germline ends. Here the CDR3 reads CASSPLTSFEQYF. The CDR3 DNA sequence: TGTGCCAGCAGTCCACTGACTAGTTTCGAGCAGTACTTC.

The chain joins TRBV5-1 to TRBJ2-1, with 10 nucleotides matching TRBD1. Germline CDR1 and CDR2: SGHRS and YFSETQ. This CDR3 region has 13 residues. Trimming at V came to 3 bases and at J to 8 bases, leaving 2 bases not matched to a gene. The CDR3 loop reads CASSSGTGDEQFF. The DNA of the CDR3 is TGCGCCAGCAGCTCTGGGACAGGGGATGAGCAGTTCTTC.

V gene TRBV6-6 combines with J gene TRBJ2-3; 9 bases agree with TRBD2. Germline V lookup: CDR1 MNHNY, CDR2 SVGAGI (reference sequence). The CDR3 totals 16 residues. V lost 6 bases, J lost 3 bases, and 10 bases stayed unmatched. This chain's CDR3 is CASSLAASGTTDTQYF. CDR3 sequence (DNA): TGTGCCAGCAGCTTAGCGGCTAGCGGGACAACAGATACGCAGTATTTT.

The chain links TRBV7-9 to TRBJ1-4, with D uncertain. Germline V gene sequence: CDR1 SEHNR, CDR2 FQNEAQ (reference sequence). Trimming cost V 5 bases and J 3 bases, with 19 bases left between them. This CDR3 spans 17 amino acids. The CDR3 is CASSPPGGRQANEKLFF. In DNA, the CDR3 is TGTGCCAGCAGCCCCCCGGGCGGGCGGCAGGCTAATGAAAAACTGTTTTTT.

The rearrangement joins TRBV29-1 to TRBJ2-7; 11 positions agree with TRBD2. The germline V gene encodes CDR1 SQVTM and CDR2 ANQGSEA. CDR3 length equals 15 residues. V lost 5 bases to trimming and J lost 3 bases; unmatched junction nucleotides: 9. The CDR3 spells CSVLQLAGVLYEQYF. CDR3 nucleotide sequence: TGCAGCGTTCTGCAACTAGCGGGAGTCCTCTACGAGCAGTACTTC.

This clone was observed a single time. The chain combines TRBV29-1 with TRBJ2-1; 7 positions agree with TRBD1. Germline CDR1 and CDR2: SQVTM and ANQGSEA. The CDR3 runs to 14 residues. Losses at the gene ends were 6 bases for V and 12 bases for J; bases not matched to a gene: 17. The CDR3 region has the DNA TGCAGCGTGGGGGCCGTAACAGAGGGGGCAATGCAGTTCTTC. Protein sequence: CSVGAVTEGAMQFF.

This rearrangement joins TRBV25-1 to TRBJ1-2; no clear D. This CDR3 has 15 residues. CDR1 and CDR2 from the germline V gene are MGHDK and SYGVNS. Trimming left V 9 bases short and J 0 bases short, with 17 bases between. CDR3 sequence (DNA): TGTGCCAGTTATACTACGGCAGCTCCTAACTATGGCTACACCTTC. Amino acids: CASYTTAAPNYGYTF.

The chain uses TRBV6-4 and TRBJ1-3; no definite D call. CDR3 size: 18 residues. The germline V and J ends were trimmed by 0 bases and 0 bases, with 15 bases remaining between them. CDR1 is MRHNA and CDR2 is SNTAGT in the germline V gene. In DNA, the CDR3 is TGTGCCAGCAGTGACTCGGCACAGCTACCTATCTCTGGAAACACCATATATTTT. It translates to CASSDSAQLPISGNTIYF.

This clone was counted a few times. J is TRBJ1-2 and V is TRBV6-1; D remains unclear. Deletions cut 6 bases from V and 8 bases from J, with 19 bases between. Germline V gene sequence: CDR1 MNHNS, CDR2 SASEGT. The CDR3 runs to 14 residues. The CDR3 is CASRANEGSGGYTF. CDR3 DNA: TGTGCCAGCAGGGCGAACGAGGGCTCGGGGGGCTACACCTTC.